This T cell receptor (beta chain) was retrieved from a study of early T cells in non-severe SARS-CoV-2 infection. Overall study: From unsorted whole blood, bulk RNA was sequenced, and the chains remained unpaired.

The CDR3 is 14 amino acids. CDR1 and CDR2 from the germline V gene are ENHRY and SYGVKD. Molecules of cDNA were individually given unique molecular identifiers that were attached to them. TCRdb called the 5' RACE reads again in MiXCR, with one record for every CDR3 protein. The sample yields roughly 51,000 distinct CDR3 sequences, roughly 9.8% seen once. Ten or more counts support this clonotype. A junction end diverges from the germline sequence, so it may reflect a read error. The sequencing input was whole blood. The chain couples TRBV10-3 to TRBJ2-5; 8 bases agree with TRBD1. This clonotype originated in an adult who was a healthcare worker with PCR-confirmed SARS-CoV-2 infection or an uninfected control (not recorded which). Here the CDR3 reads CAAHGTGTREPQYF. CDR3 DNA sequence: TGTGCCGCCCACGGGACAGGAACAAGAGAGCCCCAGTACTTC.